The sequence of this TCR beta chain was determined in a study of OX40 agonist ivuxolimab in advanced cancers. V lost 2 bases, J lost 8 bases, and 18 bases lay in between. CDR3 length equals 16 residues. Germline V CDR1 and CDR2: MDHEN, SYDVKM. TCRdb's copy holds only in-frame clones and misses some; the assay was immunoSEQ multiplex PCR. This sample has about 80,000 clones, with about 81% found just once. The sequence was collected from an adult with an advanced solid tumor such as melanoma, head and neck, liver or kidney cancer. Sample: CD4+ or CD8+ T cells sorted from blood, taken in a trial of the OX40 agonist ivuxolimab. The V call is TRBV28, the J call TRBJ1-4; D is perhaps TRBD1 (6 bases). CDR3 region: CASSLVGQGSGEKLFF. The CDR3 DNA is TGTGCCAGCAGTTTAGTGGGGCAGGGGTCGGGGGAAAAACTGTTTTTT.